This T cell receptor beta chain was sequenced in a study of blood T cell repertoires in COVID-19 (dated by TCRdb to the early 2020s). Context from the whole study: Collaborator samples came from the United States, Italy and Spain and covered acute and convalescent phases of COVID-19. Nearly every sample came with metadata listing a de-identified subject ID, COVID-19 status, age in years and sex. The samples were drawn from two sources: the first 160 participants of the ongoing ImmuneRACE study, and over 1,000 subjects contributed by 6 global collaborators. The repertoires were made available in a free public database intended to serve as a resource for research on the immune response to SARS-CoV-2. The material from the prospective study consisted of cDNA or gDNA derived from T cells, B-cell-depleted T cells, or PBMCs. Deeply sampled blood TCRbeta repertoires from subjects exposed to, actively infected with, or recovered from COVID-19 were included in the dataset. HLA class I and class II types, where available, came from metadata supplied by the sample provider rather than from assay-based typing.

The immunoSEQ Assay, a bias-controlled multiplex PCR, was used to amplify TCRbeta CDR3 regions from genomic DNA. As for the original processing: Nucleated cell counts per sample were estimated from amplification of reference gene primers within the assay. Sequence reads were collapsed and filtered to measure the absolute abundance of every unique TCRbeta CDR3 rearrangement. For each sample, productive Simpson clonality was calculated as the square root of Simpson's diversity index across productive rearrangements. In its TCRdb copy, this immuneACCESS table keeps in-frame sequences only and misses some clones. Where compared with another copy, unresolved V genes explain less than half of these, and the others have no known cause. V, J and clone size are those of that table, while D and trimming were read from the DNA. Within this sample are roughly 100,000 clones, with roughly 80% of them counted one time only. The ten largest clones represent over 15% of the sample.

Concerning this clone itself: Its target antigen remains unknown. No qualities accompany the bases; no much larger clone lies one base away.

Cut back by 0 bases and 2 bases, the V and J ends lie 15 bases apart. CDR1 and CDR2 were assigned from the germline V gene as SGHTS and YDEGEE. Taken from cysteine to phenylalanine, the CDR3 has 17 residues. Solely the CDR3 DNA is kept, with 51 bases framed from the first base. Points the paper makes about the study in general: The amount of clinical and demographic metadata varied by source and participant and was provided uncurated.

Each collaborating institution followed its own protocols to collect whole blood in K2EDTA tubes. For TCRbeta analysis, collaborators shipped samples in one of three forms: frozen whole blood, isolated PBMCs, or DNA extracted from either of those sample types. The V gene is TRBV5-8 and the J gene is TRBJ1-5, and possibly TRBD1, on 6 matching bases. This sequence was found in a woman older than 75 with acute or convalescent COVID-19. Sequencing input: peripheral blood. The CDR3 in this case is CASSLDRVSWGNQPQHF. The sequence in DNA is TGTGCCAGCAGCTTGGACAGGGTTTCTTGGGGCAATCAGCCCCAGCATTTT.